The 28 T cell receptor beta chains below all came from one sample that was sequenced in a study of blood T cell repertoires in COVID-19 (dated by TCRdb to the early 2020s). The method behind the library was the immunoSEQ multiplex PCR assay. TCRdb provides this immuneACCESS table in a form limited to in-frame rearrangements. Some clones are lacking; in checked studies, under half of them reflect an unresolved V gene, and why the rest are absent is not known. The table for this sample lists under 450,000 clones; 70% to 90% of them were counted only once. Clones ranked in the top ten supply about 1.5% of the sample. Specimen: PBMCs or T cells enriched from blood (not recorded which). Source of these receptors: a man in his thirties or forties who had recovered from COVID-19.

In this sample, this clone turned up once. The chain employs TRBV6-5 and TRBJ2-3, with 9 bases fitting TRBD2. The CDR3 runs to 15 residues. From germline, CDR1 is MNHEY and CDR2 SVGAGI. With 8 bases clipped from V and 7 bases from J, the junction kept 13 bases outside the gene matches. CDR3 amino acids: CASSSRRGGRNTQYF. The CDR3 DNA follows: TGTGCCAGCTCCTCGCGGCGGGGGGGCAGAAATACGCAGTATTTT.

This clone occurred once. J is TRBJ1-1 and V is TRBV6-5; tentatively, D is TRBD1 (5 bases). V lost 3 bases and J 10 bases, leaving 18 bases between the germline ends. The CDR3 covers 14 residues. CDR1 and CDR2 from the germline V gene are MNHEY and SVGAGI. CDR3 protein: CASSYASTGAGAFF. The CDR3 coding sequence is TGTGCCAGCAGTTATGCCTCCACAGGAGCCGGAGCTTTCTTT.

The chain links TRBV4-1 to TRBJ2-5; the match to TRBD1 covers 11 bases. Germline trimming cut 3 bases from V and 3 bases from J; bases unmatched to any gene: 0. This CDR3 is built from 14 residues. Germline V CDR1 and CDR2: MGHRA, YSYEKL. CDR3 nucleotide sequence: TGCGCCAGCAGCCAGGGACAGGGGGAAGAGACCCAGTACTTC. This codes for CASSQGQGEETQYF.

About this clone itself: Germline is not matched at one junction end, which may reflect a read error. The V gene is TRBV6-5, the J gene TRBJ1-3; tentatively, D is TRBD1 (5 bases). The CDR3 totals 13 residues. Germline V CDR1 and CDR2: MNHEY, SVGAGI. The CDR3 nucleotides read TGTGCCAGCAGTAGTCCGACAGTGCCAAAGCCGCATTTT. Translation gives CASSSPTVPKPHF.

The chain recombines TRBV2 with TRBJ2-5; D gene unclear. This CDR3 has 14 amino acids. CDR1 and CDR2 from the germline V gene are SNHLY and FYNNEI. Trimming took 3 bases from V and 4 from J, leaving 12 bases between them. The CDR3 sequence: CASSDELPVETQYF. The CDR3 bases are TGTGCCAGCAGTGATGAACTCCCGGTAGAGACCCAGTACTTC.

The chain carries TRBV6-5 and TRBJ1-2; the D gene is possibly TRBD1 (5 bases). The CDR3 loop spans 16 amino acids. V lost 0 bases to trimming and J lost 4 bases, with 15 bases between them. Germline V gene data show CDR1 as MNHEY and CDR2 as SVGAGI. CDR3 sequence reads: CASSYSGTDKSYGYTF. For the CDR3, the DNA is TGTGCCAGCAGTTACTCAGGCACGGACAAGAGCTATGGCTACACCTTC.

The chain is built from TRBV3-1 (or the pseudogene TRBV3-2) and TRBJ2-1, with 9 bases lining up with TRBD2. The CDR3 is made up of 17 amino acids. The trim removed 4 bases at V and 5 bases at J, leaving 12 bases unmatched. The germline CDR1 and CDR2 sequences are LGHDT and YNNKEL (reference sequence). CDR3 bases: TGTGCCAGCAGCCCCCAGTCCTGGACTAGCGCCCACAATGAGCAGTTCTTC. It specifies CASSPQSWTSAHNEQFF.

The CDR3 DNA follows: TGCGCCAGCAGCCAAGATGGGACTAGCGGGGACGAGCAGTACTTC. It is translated as CASSQDGTSGDEQYF. V is TRBV4-1 and J is TRBJ2-7; 13 bases are a match to TRBD2. V was clipped by 0 bases and J by 5 bases; unmatched bases: 1. CDR1 and CDR2 from the germline V gene are MGHRA and YSYEKL. This CDR3 spans 15 amino acids.

The J gene is TRBJ1-1, the V gene TRBV7-2; tentative D call: TRBD1 (6 bases). This CDR3 comprises 14 residues. Germline CDR1 reads SGHTA; CDR2 reads FQGNSA. V was shortened by 6 bases and J by 1 base, with 12 bases between the two germline ends. For the CDR3, the DNA is TGTGCCAGCAGTCTAGCAGGGGAGAACACTGAAGCTTTCTTT. Translating gives CASSLAGENTEAFF.

J is TRBJ2-2 and V is TRBV18, with D possibly matching TRBD1 (6 bases). V gave up 2 bases and J gave up 0 bases, with 19 bases separating them. Germline CDR1 reads KGHSH; CDR2 reads LQKENI. The CDR3 runs to 19 residues. The CDR3 sequence: CASSPRQVTSVPNTGELFF. The CDR3 DNA reads TGTGCCAGCTCACCAAGACAGGTGACCTCCGTACCGAACACCGGGGAGCTGTTTTTT. Filled out from reference TRBV18 and TRBJ2-2, the complete variable domain reads NAGVMQNPRHLVRRRGQEARLRCSPMKGHSHVYWYRQLPEEGLKFMVYLQKENIIDESGMPKERFSAEFPKEGPSILRIQQVVRGDSAAYFCASSPRQVTSVPNTGELFFGEGSRLTVL.

This clone was detected only a few times. V usage is TRBV6-2 or TRBV6-3 and J usage is TRBJ1-5; 8 bases map to TRBD1. The CDR3 spans 16 residues. J was trimmed by 4 bases and V by 4 bases; bases with no gene match: 9. Germline CDR1 and CDR2: MNHEY and SVGEGT. The CDR3: CASSSDEWTGNQPQHF. The CDR3 DNA sequence: TGTGCCAGCAGTTCCGACGAGTGGACAGGGAATCAGCCCCAGCATTTT.

The chain has TRBV7-2 and TRBJ1-2, with D maybe TRBD1 (5 bases). The CDR3 loop spans 11 amino acids. Trimming pared 5 bases from V and 11 bases from J, leaving 12 bases between. Germline CDR1 and CDR2: SGHTA and FQGNSA. This CDR3 is CASSPDSSYTF. Written as DNA, the CDR3 is TGTGCCAGCAGCCCCGACAGCTCGTACACCTTC.

The chain recombines TRBV19 with TRBJ1-5; no clear D gene. Germline V CDR1 and CDR2: LNHDA, SQIVND (reference sequence). V shed 1 base and J shed 1 base, with 8 bases lying between them. The CDR3 runs 15 residues. CDR3 DNA sequence: TGTGCCAGTAGTATAGGAGGGTTCAGCAATCAGCCCCAGCATTTT. This sequence encodes CASSIGGFSNQPQHF.

The J gene is TRBJ1-1, the V gene TRBV18; the D gene is possibly TRBD1 (5 bases). The CDR3 loop spans 14 amino acids. Germline loops: CDR1 KGHSH, CDR2 LQKENI. V was pared by 2 bases and J by 4 bases, with 11 bases between. CDR3 coding DNA: TGTGCCAGCTCACCAGGGGCGGAGGGCACTGAAGCTTTCTTT. Protein sequence: CASSPGAEGTEAFF. The entire variable domain, with the rest obtained from reference TRBV18 and TRBJ1-1, is as follows: NAGVMQNPRHLVRRRGQEARLRCSPMKGHSHVYWYRQLPEEGLKFMVYLQKENIIDESGMPKERFSAEFPKEGPSILRIQQVVRGDSAAYFCASSPGAEGTEAFFGQGTRLTVV.

The chain combines TRBV9 with TRBJ1-4; D is uncertain. There are 15 residues in the CDR3. V lost 4 bases to trimming and J lost 8 bases, with 18 bases between them. CDR1 and CDR2 (germline): SGDLS, YYNGEE. The CDR3 here is CASSYSPSGGEKLFF. CDR3 in DNA: TGTGCCAGCAGCTATAGTCCCTCGGGTGGCGAAAAACTGTTTTTT.

This chain joins TRBV6-2 or TRBV6-3 and TRBJ1-2; weak D call: TRBD1 (5 bases). The CDR3 is 13 residues long. Germline assignment: CDR1 MNHEY and CDR2 SVGEGT. The V end was cut by 6 bases, the J end by 5 bases, with 13 bases between. This CDR3 reads CASSISRDYGYTF. The CDR3 DNA sequence: TGTGCCAGCAGCATAAGCAGGGATTATGGCTACACCTTC.

The chain joins TRBV5-6 to TRBJ1-5; 7 bases are a match to TRBD1. V lost 3 bases and J lost 5; bases outside the gene matches: 5. Germline CDR1 reads SGHDT; CDR2 reads YYEEEE. The CDR3 covers 14 residues. In nucleotides, the CDR3 is TGTGCCAGCAGCTCCGACAGGGCCCATCAGCCCCAGCATTTT. Translated, it gives CASSSDRAHQPQHF.

This chain connects TRBV6-5 to TRBJ1-3; the D gene is possibly TRBD1 (6 bases). The CDR3 is 14 residues long. The V gene lost 5 bases and the J gene lost 3 bases, with 11 bases spanning the gap. The V gene's germline CDR1 is MNHEY and CDR2 SVGAGI. CDR3 sequence (DNA): TGTGCCAGCAGTATGCCAGGGGTTGGAAACACCATATATTTT. Translating it yields CASSMPGVGNTIYF.

The J gene is TRBJ1-5, the V gene TRBV6-2 or TRBV6-3, with TRBD1 identical over 10 bases. CDR3 length: 14 residues. Losses at the gene ends were 5 bases for V and 7 bases for J; bases not matched to a gene: 5. Germline lookup yields CDR1 MNHEY and CDR2 SVGEGT. The CDR3 DNA reads TGTGCCAGCAGTGGACAGGGGGGGCGGCAGCCCCAGCATTTT. Translation: CASSGQGGRQPQHF.

For this clone: Other DNA sequences in this specimen translate into the identical CDR3. The V gene is TRBV19, the J gene TRBJ2-7; no firm D call. The CDR3 runs 13 residues. Looked up from germline, CDR1 is LNHDA and CDR2 is SQIVND (reference sequence). Trimming cost V 3 bases and J 2 bases, with 8 bases left between them. The CDR3: CASSIGAAYEQYF. The CDR3 DNA is TGTGCCAGTAGTATTGGTGCGGCCTACGAGCAGTACTTC.

The V and J genes are TRBV12-5 and TRBJ1-5; D might be TRBD1 (5 bases). Germline V gives CDR1 LGHNT, CDR2 FRNRAP. This CDR3 has 15 amino acids. The V and J ends lost 9 bases and 0 bases respectively, with 15 bases between them. The CDR3 DNA reads TGTGCTAGCAAGGGGCAGCTAATTAGCAATCAGCCCCAGCATTTT. This sequence encodes CASKGQLISNQPQHF.

The rearrangement links TRBV9 to TRBJ1-5, with no clear D. The CDR3 extends over 14 amino acids. V was shortened by 4 bases and J by 3 bases, with 11 bases between the two germline ends. Germline V gene lookup returns CDR1 SGDLS and CDR2 YYNGEE. This CDR3 reads CASSPRGLNQPQHF. As DNA, the CDR3 is TGTGCCAGCAGCCCCCGCGGGCTCAATCAGCCCCAGCATTTT.

The J gene is TRBJ2-7, the V gene TRBV27; 11 nucleotides line up with TRBD1. The germline V gene has CDR1 MNHEY and CDR2 SMNVEV (reference sequence). The CDR3 spans 17 residues. V shed 2 bases, J shed 6 bases, and the junction held 12 bases outside the gene matches. The CDR3 is CASSLDRDRGRVGEQYF. CDR3 in DNA: TGTGCCAGCAGTTTAGACCGGGACAGGGGGAGGGTAGGCGAGCAGTACTTC.

This chain joins TRBV12-3 or TRBV12-4 and TRBJ1-5; no reliable D call. Trimming cost V 0 bases and J 9 bases, with 9 bases left between them. The CDR3 loop spans 13 amino acids. The DNA for the CDR3 is TGTGCCAGCAGTTTAGCGGAGGGAGGGCCCCAGCATTTT. It translates to CASSLAEGGPQHF.

The chain carries TRBV11-2 and TRBJ2-1; possible D gene TRBD1, 5 bases. With 0 bases removed from V and 5 bases from J, the gap between germline ends came to 11 bases. The CDR3 length is 15 residues. The germline V gene has CDR1 SGHAT and CDR2 FQNNGV. DNA of the CDR3: TGTGCCAGCAGCTTAGATGCGGACATAGACAATGAGCAGTTCTTC. It encodes CASSLDADIDNEQFF.

V and J are TRBV18 and TRBJ1-1; unclear D gene. The CDR3 consists of 16 residues. With 2 bases removed from V and 1 base from J, the gap between germline ends came to 14 bases. Germline lookup yields CDR1 KGHSH and CDR2 LQKENI. CDR3 bases: TGTGCCAGCTCACCAGTAACCGGCGGGTCGAACACTGAAGCTTTCTTT. Translation gives CASSPVTGGSNTEAFF. The full variable domain, completed using reference TRBV18 and TRBJ1-1, is NAGVMQNPRHLVRRRGQEARLRCSPMKGHSHVYWYRQLPEEGLKFMVYLQKENIIDESGMPKERFSAEFPKEGPSILRIQQVVRGDSAAYFCASSPVTGGSNTEAFFGQGTRLTVV.

J is TRBJ2-1 and V is TRBV19; a weak D match, TRBD2 (6 bases). This CDR3 comprises 13 residues. CDR1 LNHDA and CDR2 SQIVND come from the germline V gene (reference sequence). CDR3 residues: CATRGVSYNEQFF. CDR3 bases: TGTGCAACACGCGGGGTAAGCTACAATGAGCAGTTCTTC.

The rearrangement joins TRBV5-5 to TRBJ1-2; TRBD1 matches 7 bases. J lost 7 bases, V lost 2 bases, and 11 bases had no gene match. CDR3 size: 15 residues. Per the germline V gene, CDR1 is SGHKS and CDR2 is YYEKEE (reference sequence). The CDR3 sequence: CASSLWPGQIVGYTF. CDR3 coding DNA: TGTGCCAGCAGCTTATGGCCGGGACAGATAGTTGGCTACACCTTC.